This TCR beta chain is from a study of blood T cell repertoires in COVID-19. Study overall: Sites in the United States, Italy and Spain provided acute and convalescent COVID-19 samples. Sources were T cells, B-cell-depleted T cells, or PBMCs; the material itself was cDNA or gDNA.

Per the study methods: Estimated nucleated cell counts came from reference gene primer amplification. Repertoires were generated with immunoSEQ multiplex PCR, while TCRdb's copy carries only in-frame clones and drops some. V, J and clone size are those of that table, while D and trimming were read from the DNA. The data contain about 90,000 clones, about 89% of them seen just once; the ten biggest clones take up about 15%. Germline assignment: CDR1 MNHEY and CDR2 SMNVEV (reference sequence). V dropped 6 bases and J dropped 4 bases, with 9 bases sitting between them. The CDR3 length is 12 residues. In this sample, this clone turned up once.

This rearrangement joins TRBV27 to TRBJ1-2; TRBD1 might be the D (6 bases). The material sequenced was peripheral blood. This clonotype was sampled from a human donor in a cohort sampled during active COVID-19. The CDR3 sequence: CASRDSPYGYTF. Written as DNA, the CDR3 is TGTGCCAGCAGGGACAGCCCCTATGGCTACACCTTC.